The rows below give T cell receptor beta chains drawn from one sample of a study of OX40 agonist ivuxolimab in advanced cancers. TCRdb's copy holds only in-frame clones and misses some; the assay was immunoSEQ multiplex PCR. The top ten clones hold over 8.5% of a sample with some 77,000 clones, roughly 90% of them seen once. Material: CD4+ or CD8+ T cells sorted from blood, obtained in a trial of the OX40 agonist ivuxolimab. These receptors were obtained from an adult with an advanced solid tumor such as melanoma, head and neck, liver or kidney cancer. Both conserved end residues are part of each CDR3. The order of the fields is J gene, V gene, CDR3 protein.

TRBJ2-5,TRBV29-1,CSVDVIGETQYF
TRBJ2-5,TRBV9,CASSNPGWREVYETQYF
TRBJ1-2,TRBV2,CASRETDNYGYTF
TRBJ2-7,TRBV4-2,CASSSGGAAFLGSYEQYF
TRBJ2-7,TRBV11-2,CASTLFLAGTTVYEQYF
TRBJ1-2,TRBV13,CASSFGTEKYGYTF
TRBJ1-5,TRBV10-1,CASSDWGSSQPQHF
TRBJ2-7,TRBV2,CASITGVSYEQYF
TRBJ1-2,TRBV9,CASSVEGRGLEGYTF
TRBJ2-1,TRBV6-5,CASSYSGTGGYNEQFF
TRBJ2-1,TRBV7-6,CASSLVPGGRNEQFF
TRBJ2-7,TRBV4-1,CASPRDSSSYEQYF
TRBJ1-6,TRBV4-3,CASSQDRGTGTSPLHF
TRBJ1-1,TRBV27,CASSFGGDTEAFF
TRBJ2-7,TRBV6-1,CASQRFEGDEQYF
TRBJ2-5,TRBV10-2,CATDIQVGRETQYF
TRBJ2-3,TRBV27,CASSSLAGRVDTQYF
TRBJ2-7,TRBV7-4,CASSSRYEQYF
TRBJ2-7,TRBV6-1,CASSASGTGYEQYF
TRBJ2-7,TRBV4-2,CASSPGIATYEQYF
TRBJ2-2,TRBV9,CASSSHLTGELFF
NA,TRBV13,CASSLKGASYEQYF